These 6 T cell receptor beta chains came from one sample sequenced in a study of Ad26.COV2.S vaccination and SARS-CoV-2 variants. Treatment described: some 20 received Ad26.COV2.S at low or high dose, single or two shots; several received placebo; per-sample allocation not given. Sample collection was performed on day 63 after the first vaccine or placebo injection. Generated by immunoSEQ multiplex PCR, the TCRdb table keeps only in-frame clones and is missing some. The sample contains roughly 500,000 clones, roughly 89% of which appear only once. The sequencing used peripheral blood, collected in a trial of Ad26.COV2.S vaccine versus placebo. These receptors all stem from a person aged 18 to 59 who received the Ad26.COV2.S COVID-19 vaccine or a placebo.

The V call is TRBV6-5, the J call TRBJ1-2; 7 bases map to TRBD1. The CDR3 covers 15 residues. V shed 0 bases and J 5 bases; nucleotides not matched to a gene: 6. The germline CDR1 and CDR2 sequences are MNHEY and SVGAGI. The CDR3 DNA is TGTGCCAGCAGTTACTCGGAGACAGGGATATATGGCTACACCTTC. Translation: CASSYSETGIYGYTF.

This chain joins TRBV6-2 or TRBV6-3 and TRBJ1-2; maybe TRBD1 (5 bases). The germline gives CDR1 MNHEY, CDR2 SVGEGT. This CDR3 comprises 16 residues. The V end was cut by 0 bases, the J end by 8 bases, with 19 bases between. CDR3 in amino acids: CASSYSIGTPSAGYTF. The CDR3 coding sequence is TGTGCCAGCAGTTACTCGATCGGGACGCCGTCCGCGGGCTACACCTTC.

The chain is built from TRBV4-3 and TRBJ2-7; D possibly corresponds to TRBD1 (6 bases). The CDR3 has 18 residues. Trimming removed 0 bases at V and 3 bases at J, with 21 bases between. From germline, CDR1 is LGHNA and CDR2 YSLEER. The CDR3 region has the DNA TGCGCCAGCAGCCAAGAAGGGTTGGGGGCCGCTTACAACTACGAGCAGTACTTC. Residues: CASSQEGLGAAYNYEQYF.

This clone has only one observation. The chain combines TRBV3-1 (or the pseudogene TRBV3-2) with TRBJ2-2; no clear D. Per the germline V gene, CDR1 is LGHDT and CDR2 is YNNKEL (reference sequence). Deletions cut 4 bases from V and 2 bases from J, with 20 bases between. The CDR3 consists of 18 residues. Here the CDR3 reads CASSPPRGQWINTGELFF. The CDR3 coding sequence is TGTGCCAGCAGCCCCCCGAGAGGCCAATGGATCAACACCGGGGAGCTGTTTTTT.

V is TRBV7-8 and J is TRBJ1-6; a weak D match, TRBD1 (6 bases). The CDR3 has 18 amino acids. Germline assignment: CDR1 SGHVS and CDR2 FQNEAQ. The ends were cut back, 2 bases at V and 2 bases at J, with 16 bases in the middle. Written as DNA, the CDR3 is TGTGCCAGCAGCTTATGGTCACAGGGTCGCGCCTATAATTCACCCCTCCACTTT. Translated, it gives CASSLWSQGRAYNSPLHF.

The chain is built from TRBV30 and TRBJ1-1, with D tentatively TRBD1 (5 bases). In germline, CDR1 is GTSNPN, CDR2 SVGIG (reference sequence). The V end was cut by 6 bases, the J end by 4 bases, with 15 bases between. The CDR3 consists of 13 residues. The CDR3 nucleotides are TGTGCCTGCCTGGGACCGGTGGGCACTGAAGCTTTCTTT. This encodes CACLGPVGTEAFF. Full variable domain (missing parts from reference TRBV30 and TRBJ1-1): SQTIHQWPATLVQPVGSPLSLECTVEGTSNPNLYWYRQAAGRGLQLLFYSVGIGQISSEVPQNLSASRPQDRQFILSSKKLLLSDSGFYLCACLGPVGTEAFFGQGTRLTVV.